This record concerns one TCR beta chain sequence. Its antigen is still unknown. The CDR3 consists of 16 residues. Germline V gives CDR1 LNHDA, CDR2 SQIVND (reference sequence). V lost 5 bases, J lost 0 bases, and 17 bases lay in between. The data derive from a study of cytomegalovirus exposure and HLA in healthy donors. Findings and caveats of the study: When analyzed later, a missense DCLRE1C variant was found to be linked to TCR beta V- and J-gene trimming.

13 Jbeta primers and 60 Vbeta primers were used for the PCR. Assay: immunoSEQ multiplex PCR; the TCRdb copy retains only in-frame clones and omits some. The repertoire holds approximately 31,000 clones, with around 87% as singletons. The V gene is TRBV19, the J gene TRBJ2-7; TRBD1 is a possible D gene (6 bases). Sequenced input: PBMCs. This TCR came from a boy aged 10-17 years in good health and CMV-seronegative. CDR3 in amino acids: CASSRRDTAGSYEQYF. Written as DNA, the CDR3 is TGTGCCAGTAGTCGACGGGACACTGCAGGCTCCTACGAGCAGTACTTC.